One T cell receptor (beta chain) is described in this entry. This clonotype was observed many times. What this receptor recognizes is not known. Base qualities were left out, and no much larger clone turns up one base away. Deletion took 1 base off V and 6 bases off J, with a span of 10 bases between the germline ends. The CDR3 goes from the cysteine to the phenylalanine over 13 residues. The only DNA kept is the CDR3, 39 bases in frame from the first base. The data were taken from a study of T-cell memory formation after mild COVID-19 (TCRdb year 2021). Concerning the study at large: TCR sequence clusters from the two donors were largely donor specific. In two donors, T-cell clones that expanded and contracted after mild COVID-19 were followed by sequencing TCRalpha and TCRbeta repertoires longitudinally. The cohort comprised two young, previously healthy adult volunteers, one female and one male.

Study-level results and caveats: The study covered only a couple of mild cases, and larger cohorts including severe cases with pre-infection samples were considered necessary. Contracting CD4+ clones appeared mostly in the CM and EM memory subsets, whereas CD8+ clones were enriched in EMRA. SARS-CoV-2 specificity was not confirmed for the second-wave clones peaking on day 37. The detection of some responding clones in pre-infection memory suggests that pre-existing cross-reactive memory T cells joined the SARS-CoV-2 response. Balanced CD4/CD8 phenotypes were observed for clones contracting from day 15 to 85, whereas a bias towards CD4+ was observed for a second wave of clones expanding from day 15 to 37.

Ficoll-Paque density gradient centrifugation was used to isolate PBMCs. The reads were generated on an Illumina NovaSeq 6000. cDNA libraries for TCRalpha and TCRbeta were prepared by 5'RACE using constant-segment primers, with sample barcodes and unique molecular identifiers added. RNA was extracted from every sample with Trizol reagent. The libraries were amplified in two PCR steps, and the second step added a second sample barcode and Illumina TruSeq adapters. Sequencing of libraries was performed on an Illumina NovaSeq with 2 x 150 bp paired-end reads. The original methods were these. Reads were demultiplexed and collapsed into UMI-guided consensus sequences with migec v1.2.7. Using mixcr v2.1.11, UMI consensuses were aligned to TRA and TRB V and J templates and then assembled into clonotypes. Clonotypes were classified as expanded or contracted when called significant by both edgeR and NoisET, with noise models trained on biological replicates. edgeR calls used a false discovery rate-adjusted p below 0.01 and a log2 fold-change threshold of 1. As an exploratory analysis of dynamics, PCA with hierarchical clustering was applied to max-normalized trajectories of the 1000 most abundant clonotypes. The CD4 or CD8 phenotype of responding clones was assigned using the separately sequenced CD4+ and CD8+ repertoires. TCRdb trimmed the raw reads at Q25, called clones with MiXCR and kept productive beta chains. When rows share a CDR3 protein, they turn into one entry using the most common DNA and genes. The V and J calls reflect TCRdb's pipeline rather than the authors' work. This sample gives tens of thousands of distinct CDR3 sequences in total; 28% of them show up just once. Of the sample, roughly 43% falls within the top ten clones.

The rearranged chain carries TRBV12-3 or TRBV12-4 and TRBJ2-7; the D segment cannot be called with confidence. Sequences were obtained from PBMCs or a T cell subset sorted from them (not recorded which). This receptor was taken from a man between 18 and 29 years old who had mild COVID-19 (a few samples of this study predate the infection). The sample titles of this study are shuffled in the database, so cell type and time point are left out; the donor was told from shared clones. The CDR3 protein is CASSLGDLGEQYF. The DNA reads TGTGCCAGCAGTTTAGGGGATTTAGGCGAGCAGTACTTC.